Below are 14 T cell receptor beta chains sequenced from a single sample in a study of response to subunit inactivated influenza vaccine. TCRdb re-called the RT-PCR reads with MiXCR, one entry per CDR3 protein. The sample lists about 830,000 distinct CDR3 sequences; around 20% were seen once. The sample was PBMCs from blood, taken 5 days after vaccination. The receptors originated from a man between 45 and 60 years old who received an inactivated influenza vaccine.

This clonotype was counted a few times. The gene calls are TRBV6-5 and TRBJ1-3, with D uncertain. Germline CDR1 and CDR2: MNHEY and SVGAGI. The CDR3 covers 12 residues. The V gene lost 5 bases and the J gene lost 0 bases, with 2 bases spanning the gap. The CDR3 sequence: CASSASGNTIYF. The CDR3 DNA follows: TGTGCCAGCAGTGCCTCTGGAAACACCATATATTTT.

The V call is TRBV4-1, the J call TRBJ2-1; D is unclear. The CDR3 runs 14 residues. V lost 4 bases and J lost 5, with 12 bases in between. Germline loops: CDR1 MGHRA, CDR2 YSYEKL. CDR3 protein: CASSLQQLDNEQFF. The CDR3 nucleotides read TGCGCCAGCAGCCTGCAACAGCTCGACAATGAGCAGTTCTTC.

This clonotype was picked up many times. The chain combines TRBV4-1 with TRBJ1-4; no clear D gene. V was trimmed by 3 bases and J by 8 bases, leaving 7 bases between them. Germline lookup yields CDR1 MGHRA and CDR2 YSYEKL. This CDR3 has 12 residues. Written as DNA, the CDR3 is TGCGCCAGCAGCCAGGGAGGGGAAAAACTGTTTTTT. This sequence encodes CASSQGGEKLFF.

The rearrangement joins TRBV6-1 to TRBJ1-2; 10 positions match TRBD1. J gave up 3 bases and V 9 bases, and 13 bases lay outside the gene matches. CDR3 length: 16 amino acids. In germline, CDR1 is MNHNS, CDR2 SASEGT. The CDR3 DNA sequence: TGTGCCAGTCGGACAGACAGGGGGCGCGGGTACTATGGCTACACCTTC. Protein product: CASRTDRGRGYYGYTF.

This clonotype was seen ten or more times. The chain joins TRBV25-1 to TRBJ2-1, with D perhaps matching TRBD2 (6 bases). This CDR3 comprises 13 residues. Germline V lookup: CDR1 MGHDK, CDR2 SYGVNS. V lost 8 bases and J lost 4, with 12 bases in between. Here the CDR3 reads CASSEGRYNEQFF. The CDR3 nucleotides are TGTGCCAGCTCGGAGGGCAGGTACAATGAGCAGTTCTTC.

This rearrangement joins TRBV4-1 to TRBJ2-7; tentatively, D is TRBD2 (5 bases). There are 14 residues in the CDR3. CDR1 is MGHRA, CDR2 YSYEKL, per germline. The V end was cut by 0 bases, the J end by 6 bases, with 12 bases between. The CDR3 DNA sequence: TGCGCCAGCAGCCAAGATCCGAGGGAACGCGAGCAGTACTTC. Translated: CASSQDPREREQYF.

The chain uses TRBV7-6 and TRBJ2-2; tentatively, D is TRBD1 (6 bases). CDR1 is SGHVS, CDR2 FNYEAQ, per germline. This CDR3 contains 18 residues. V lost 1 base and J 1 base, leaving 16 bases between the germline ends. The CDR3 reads CASSLVPRGRGNTGELFF. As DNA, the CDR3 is TGTGCCAGCAGCTTAGTGCCCCGGGGCAGGGGGAACACCGGGGAGCTGTTTTTT.

CDR3 DNA: TGTGCCAGCAGCTTAGCACCGGGACTAGAAAGCTACGAGCAGTACTTC. Protein: CASSLAPGLESYEQYF. V is TRBV7-9 and J is TRBJ2-7; 8 nucleotides agree with TRBD2. V shed 0 bases and J 3 bases; nucleotides not matched to a gene: 7. Germline CDR1 SEHNR, CDR2 FQNEAQ (reference sequence). The CDR3 sequence is 16 residues long. The variable domain in full, completed from reference TRBV7-9 and TRBJ2-7, reads DTGVSQNPRHKITKRGQNVTFRCDPISEHNRLYWYRQTLGQGPEFLTYFQNEAQLEKSRLLSDRFSAERPKGSFSTLEIQRTEQGDSAMYLCASSLAPGLESYEQYFGPGTRLTVT.

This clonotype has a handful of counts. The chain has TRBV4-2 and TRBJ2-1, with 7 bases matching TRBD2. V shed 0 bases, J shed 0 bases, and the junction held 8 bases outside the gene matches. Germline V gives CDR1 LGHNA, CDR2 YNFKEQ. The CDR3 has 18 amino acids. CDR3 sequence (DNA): TGTGCCAGCAGCCAAGATAGACTAGCTGCCAACTCCTACAATGAGCAGTTCTTC. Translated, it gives CASSQDRLAANSYNEQFF.

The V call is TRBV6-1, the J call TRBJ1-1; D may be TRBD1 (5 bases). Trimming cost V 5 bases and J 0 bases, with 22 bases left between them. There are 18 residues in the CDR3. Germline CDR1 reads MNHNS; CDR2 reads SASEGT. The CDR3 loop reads CASSPRPPGSPMNTEAFF. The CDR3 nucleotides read TGTGCCAGCAGTCCACGTCCCCCAGGGAGTCCAATGAACACTGAAGCTTTCTTT.

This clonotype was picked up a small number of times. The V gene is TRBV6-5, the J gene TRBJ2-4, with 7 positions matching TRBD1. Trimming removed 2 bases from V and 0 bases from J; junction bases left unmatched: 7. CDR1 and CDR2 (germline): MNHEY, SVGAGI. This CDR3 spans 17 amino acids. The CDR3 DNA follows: TGTGCCAGCAGTTACCGGGACAGCAGCTTAGCCAAAAACATTCAGTACTTC. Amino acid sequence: CASSYRDSSLAKNIQYF.

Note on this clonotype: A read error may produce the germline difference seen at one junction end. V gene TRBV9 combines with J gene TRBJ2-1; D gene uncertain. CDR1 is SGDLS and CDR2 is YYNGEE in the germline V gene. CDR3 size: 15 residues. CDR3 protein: CASSVATVSYNEQLF. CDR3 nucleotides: TGTGCCAGCAGCGTAGCGACCGTCTCCTACAATGAGCAGCTCTTC.

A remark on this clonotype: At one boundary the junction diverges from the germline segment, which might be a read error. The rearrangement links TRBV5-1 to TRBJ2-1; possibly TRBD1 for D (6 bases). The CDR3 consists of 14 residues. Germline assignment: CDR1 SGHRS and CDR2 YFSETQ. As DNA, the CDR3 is TGCGCCAGCTGCTTCGACAGGTCCTACAATGAGCAGTTCTTC. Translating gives CASCFDRSYNEQFF.

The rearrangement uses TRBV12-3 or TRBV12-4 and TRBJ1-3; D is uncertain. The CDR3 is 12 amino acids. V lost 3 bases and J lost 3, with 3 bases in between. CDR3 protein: CASSFVGNTIYF. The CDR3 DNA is TGTGCCAGCAGTTTCGTTGGAAACACCATATATTTT.